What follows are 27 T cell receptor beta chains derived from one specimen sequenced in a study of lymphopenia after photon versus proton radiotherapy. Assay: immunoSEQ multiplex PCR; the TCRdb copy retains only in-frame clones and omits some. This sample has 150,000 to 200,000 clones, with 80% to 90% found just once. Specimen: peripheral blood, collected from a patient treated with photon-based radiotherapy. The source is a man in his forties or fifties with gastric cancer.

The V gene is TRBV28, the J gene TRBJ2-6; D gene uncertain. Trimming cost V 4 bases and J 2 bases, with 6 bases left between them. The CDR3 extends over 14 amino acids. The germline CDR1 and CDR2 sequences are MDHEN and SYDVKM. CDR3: CASSWDPGANVLTF. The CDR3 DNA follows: TGTGCCAGCAGTTGGGATCCTGGGGCCAACGTCCTGACTTTC.

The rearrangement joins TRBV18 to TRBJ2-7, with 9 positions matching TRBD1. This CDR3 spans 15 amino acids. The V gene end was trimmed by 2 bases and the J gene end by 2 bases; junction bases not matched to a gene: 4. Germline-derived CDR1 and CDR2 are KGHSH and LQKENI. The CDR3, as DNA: TGTGCCAGCTCACCATACGGGACAGGGACCTACGAGCAGTACTTC. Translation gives CASSPYGTGTYEQYF.

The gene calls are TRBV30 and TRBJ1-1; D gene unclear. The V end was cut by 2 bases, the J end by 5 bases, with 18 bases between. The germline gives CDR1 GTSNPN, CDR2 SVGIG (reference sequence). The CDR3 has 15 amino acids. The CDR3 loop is CAWSTVNGPRTEAFF. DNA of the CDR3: TGTGCCTGGAGTACCGTAAATGGCCCGAGGACTGAAGCTTTCTTT.

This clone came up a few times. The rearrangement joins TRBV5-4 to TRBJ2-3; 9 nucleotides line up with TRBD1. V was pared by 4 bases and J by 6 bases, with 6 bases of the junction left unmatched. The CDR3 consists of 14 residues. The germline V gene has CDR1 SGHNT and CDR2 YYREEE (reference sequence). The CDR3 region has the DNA TGTGCCAGCAGCGCACAGGGGGCGGGGGATACGCAGTATTTT. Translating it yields CASSAQGAGDTQYF.

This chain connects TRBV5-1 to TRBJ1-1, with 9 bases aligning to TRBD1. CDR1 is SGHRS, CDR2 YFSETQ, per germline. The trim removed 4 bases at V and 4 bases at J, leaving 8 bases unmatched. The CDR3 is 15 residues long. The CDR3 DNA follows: TGCGCCAGCAGCCCCGACAGGGGGATGTTCACTGAAGCTTTCTTT. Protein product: CASSPDRGMFTEAFF.

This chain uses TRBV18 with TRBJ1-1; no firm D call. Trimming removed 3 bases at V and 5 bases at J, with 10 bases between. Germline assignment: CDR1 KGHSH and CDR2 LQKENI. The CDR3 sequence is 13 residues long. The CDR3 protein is CASSPEGGTEAFF. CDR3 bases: TGTGCCAGCTCACCGGAGGGTGGGACTGAAGCTTTCTTT.

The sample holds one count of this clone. Here the CDR3 reads CASRGNSYNEQFF. CDR3 in DNA: TGTGCCAGCAGGGGTAACAGTTACAATGAGCAGTTCTTC. This rearrangement joins TRBV25-1 to TRBJ2-1; no firm D call. The V gene's germline CDR1 is MGHDK and CDR2 SYGVNS. This CDR3 spans 13 amino acids. Trimming shortened V by 6 bases and J by 4 bases, and 10 bases separated the two germline ends.

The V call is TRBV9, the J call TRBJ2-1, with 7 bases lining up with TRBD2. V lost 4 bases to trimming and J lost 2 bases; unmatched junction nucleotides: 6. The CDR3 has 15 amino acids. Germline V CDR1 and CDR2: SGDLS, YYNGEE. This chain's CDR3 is CASSPRLAAYNEQFF. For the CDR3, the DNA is TGTGCCAGCAGCCCCAGACTAGCAGCCTACAATGAGCAGTTCTTC.

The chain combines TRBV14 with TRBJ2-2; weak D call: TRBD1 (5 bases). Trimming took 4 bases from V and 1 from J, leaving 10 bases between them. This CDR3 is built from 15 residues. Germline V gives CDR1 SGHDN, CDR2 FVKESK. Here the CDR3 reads CASSPAGLNTGELFF. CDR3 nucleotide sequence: TGTGCCAGCAGCCCGGCAGGGCTGAACACCGGGGAGCTGTTTTTT.

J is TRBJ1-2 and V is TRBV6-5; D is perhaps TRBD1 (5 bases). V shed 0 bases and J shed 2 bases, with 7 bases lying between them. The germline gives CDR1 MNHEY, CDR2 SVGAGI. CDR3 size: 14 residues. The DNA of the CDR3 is TGTGCCAGCAGTTACTCGACAGAAAACTATGGCTACACCTTC. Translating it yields CASSYSTENYGYTF.

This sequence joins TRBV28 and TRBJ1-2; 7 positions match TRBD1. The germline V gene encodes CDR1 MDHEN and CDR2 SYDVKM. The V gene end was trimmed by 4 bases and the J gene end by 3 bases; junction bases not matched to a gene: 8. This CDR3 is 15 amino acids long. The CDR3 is CASSSPGQQDYGYTF. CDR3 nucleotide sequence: TGTGCCAGCAGTTCACCGGGACAGCAAGACTATGGCTACACCTTC.

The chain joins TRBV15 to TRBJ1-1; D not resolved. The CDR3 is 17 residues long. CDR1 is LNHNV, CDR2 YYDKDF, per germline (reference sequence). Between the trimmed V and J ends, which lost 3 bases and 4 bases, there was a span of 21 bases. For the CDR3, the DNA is TGTGCCACCAGCAGGGGCTCAGGTTGGCTCAAGGTCACTGAAGCTTTCTTT. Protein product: CATSRGSGWLKVTEAFF.

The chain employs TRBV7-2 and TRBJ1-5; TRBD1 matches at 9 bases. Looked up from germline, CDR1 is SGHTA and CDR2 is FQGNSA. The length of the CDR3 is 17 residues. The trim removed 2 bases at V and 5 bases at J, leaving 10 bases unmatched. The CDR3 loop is CASSLRYRTGEDQPQHF. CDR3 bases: TGTGCCAGCAGCTTAAGATATCGGACAGGGGAGGATCAGCCCCAGCATTTT. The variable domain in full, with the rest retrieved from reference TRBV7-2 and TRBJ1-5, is GAGVSQSPSNKVTEKGKDVELRCDPISGHTALYWYRQSLGQGLEFLIYFQGNSAPDKSGLPSDRFSAERTGGSVSTLTIQRTQQEDSAVYLCASSLRYRTGEDQPQHFGDGTRLSIL.

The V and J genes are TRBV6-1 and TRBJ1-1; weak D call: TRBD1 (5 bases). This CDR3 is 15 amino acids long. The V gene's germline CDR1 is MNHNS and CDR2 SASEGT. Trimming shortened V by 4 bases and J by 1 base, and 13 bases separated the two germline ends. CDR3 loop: CASSVPGQQNTEAFF. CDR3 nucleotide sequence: TGTGCCAGCAGTGTACCCGGACAACAGAACACTGAAGCTTTCTTT.

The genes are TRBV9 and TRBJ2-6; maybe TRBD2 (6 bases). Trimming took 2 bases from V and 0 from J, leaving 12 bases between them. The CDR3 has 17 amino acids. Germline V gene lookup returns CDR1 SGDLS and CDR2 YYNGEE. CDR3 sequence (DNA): TGTGCCAGCAGCGTGGGACTGCGAAGCTCTGGGGCCAACGTCCTGACTTTC. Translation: CASSVGLRSSGANVLTF.

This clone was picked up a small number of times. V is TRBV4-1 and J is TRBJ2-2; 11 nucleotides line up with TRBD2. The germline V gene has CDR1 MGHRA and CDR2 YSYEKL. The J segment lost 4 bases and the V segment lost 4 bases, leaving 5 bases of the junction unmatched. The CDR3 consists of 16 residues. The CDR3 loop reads CASSLSGRGRTGELFF. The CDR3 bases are TGCGCCAGCAGCCTTAGCGGGAGGGGACGCACCGGGGAGCTGTTTTTT.

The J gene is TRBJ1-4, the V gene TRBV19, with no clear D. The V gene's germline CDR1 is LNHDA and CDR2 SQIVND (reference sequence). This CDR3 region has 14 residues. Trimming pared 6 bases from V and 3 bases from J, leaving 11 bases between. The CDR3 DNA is TGTGCCAGTAGGGGCAGAGTCTCTAATGAAAAACTGTTTTTT. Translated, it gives CASRGRVSNEKLFF.

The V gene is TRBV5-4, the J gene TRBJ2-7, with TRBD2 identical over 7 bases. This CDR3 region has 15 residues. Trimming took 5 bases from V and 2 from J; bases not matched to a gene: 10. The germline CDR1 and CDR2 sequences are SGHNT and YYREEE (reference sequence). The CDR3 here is CASSFAAGRTYEQYF. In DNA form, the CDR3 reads TGTGCCAGCAGTTTTGCAGCGGGACGAACCTACGAGCAGTACTTC.

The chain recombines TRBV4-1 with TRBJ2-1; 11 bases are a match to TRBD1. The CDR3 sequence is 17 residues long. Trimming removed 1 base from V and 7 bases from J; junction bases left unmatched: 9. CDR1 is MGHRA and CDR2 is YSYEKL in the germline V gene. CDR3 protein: CASSQGSGQGVRNEQFF. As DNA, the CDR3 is TGCGCCAGCAGCCAAGGATCGGGACAGGGGGTTCGGAATGAGCAGTTCTTC.

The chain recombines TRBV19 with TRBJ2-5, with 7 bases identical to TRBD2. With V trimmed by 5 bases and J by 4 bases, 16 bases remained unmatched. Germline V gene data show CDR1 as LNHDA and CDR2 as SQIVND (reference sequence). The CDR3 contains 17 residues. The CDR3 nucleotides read TGTGCCAGTAGTCCCCGGGTGGGAAAGCGGGAAAGAGAGACCCAGTACTTC. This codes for CASSPRVGKRERETQYF.

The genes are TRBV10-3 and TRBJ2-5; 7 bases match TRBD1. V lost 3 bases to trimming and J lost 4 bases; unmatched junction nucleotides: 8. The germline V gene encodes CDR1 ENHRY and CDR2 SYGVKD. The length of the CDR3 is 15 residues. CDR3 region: CAISDPDRAPETQYF. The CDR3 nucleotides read TGTGCCATCAGTGACCCCGACAGGGCGCCAGAGACCCAGTACTTC.

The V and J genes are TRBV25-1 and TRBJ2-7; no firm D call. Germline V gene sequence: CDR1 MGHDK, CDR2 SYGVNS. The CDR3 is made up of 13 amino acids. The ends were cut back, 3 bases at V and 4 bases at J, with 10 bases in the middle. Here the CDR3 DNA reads TGTGCCAGCAGTGACACTCTGGGGTACGAGCAGTACTTC. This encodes CASSDTLGYEQYF.

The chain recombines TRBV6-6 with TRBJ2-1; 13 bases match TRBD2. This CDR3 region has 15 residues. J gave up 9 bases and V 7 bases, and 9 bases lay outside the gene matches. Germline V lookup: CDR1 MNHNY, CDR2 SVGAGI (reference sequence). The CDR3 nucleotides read TGTGCCAGCACCCGAGGTGGACTAGCGGGAGTTGAGCAGTTCTTC. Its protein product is CASTRGGLAGVEQFF.

Here the CDR3 DNA reads TGTGCCAGCAGCCTACGGACTAGAAGGGATTGGTACTTC. As protein: CASSLRTRRDWYF. V and J are TRBV7-8 and TRBJ2-5; 7 nucleotides align to TRBD2. With V trimmed by 5 bases and J by 13 bases, 13 bases remained unmatched. From germline, CDR1 is SGHVS and CDR2 FQNEAQ. There are 13 residues in the CDR3.

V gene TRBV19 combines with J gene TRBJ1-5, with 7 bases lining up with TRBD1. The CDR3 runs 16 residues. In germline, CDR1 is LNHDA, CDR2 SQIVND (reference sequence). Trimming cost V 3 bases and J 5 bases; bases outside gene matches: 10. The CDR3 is CASSISRTGIYQPQHF. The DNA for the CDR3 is TGTGCCAGTAGTATCTCTAGGACAGGAATCTATCAGCCCCAGCATTTT.

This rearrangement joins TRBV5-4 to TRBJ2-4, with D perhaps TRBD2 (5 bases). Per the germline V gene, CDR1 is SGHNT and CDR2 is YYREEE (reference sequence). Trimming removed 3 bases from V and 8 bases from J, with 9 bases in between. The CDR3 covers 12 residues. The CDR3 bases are TGTGCCAGCAGCTCCATGGAGGACATTCAGTACTTC. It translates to CASSSMEDIQYF.

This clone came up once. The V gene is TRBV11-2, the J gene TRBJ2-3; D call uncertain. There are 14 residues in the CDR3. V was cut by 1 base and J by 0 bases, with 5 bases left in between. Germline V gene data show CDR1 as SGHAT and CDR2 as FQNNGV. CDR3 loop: CASSLARSTDTQYF. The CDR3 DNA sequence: TGTGCCAGCAGCTTAGCGCGCAGCACAGATACGCAGTATTTT.